This T cell receptor (beta chain) was documented in a study of T cell changes during pregnancy in multiple sclerosis. The repertoire was sequenced with immunoSEQ multiplex PCR; TCRdb's copy has only in-frame clones and lacks some. The sample has 49,000 or so clones, around nine tenths seen once. The receptor's source is a female donor in good health, enrolled as a control in a pregnancy study. Sequenced material: CD4+ T cells from peripheral blood mononuclear cells, taken in the second trimester of pregnancy.

CDR3 nucleotides: TGTGCCAGTAGTATTAGGGGGACCCTTTACACCTTC. This sequence encodes CASSIRGTLYTF. The genes are TRBV19 and TRBJ1-2, with D possibly matching TRBD1 (6 bases). V dropped 3 bases and J dropped 11 bases, with 13 bases sitting between them. This CDR3 has 12 amino acids. Germline loops: CDR1 LNHDA, CDR2 SQIVND (reference sequence).